Listed below are T cell receptor beta chains from one sample, sequenced in a study of cytomegalovirus exposure and HLA in healthy donors. Sequencing used immunoSEQ multiplex PCR; TCRdb keeps in-frame clones, though not all of them. This sample has about 190,000 clones, with around 88% found just once. The sample was PBMCs. The receptors were gathered from a man aged 40-55 years in good health and CMV-seropositive. Both conserved end residues are part of each CDR3. A D gene is named only where the DNA matches it firmly. Size is stated for part of the rows, as once, few or many counts, or as a class when the clone is expanded.

J: TRBJ2-3; V: TRBV6-6; D: TRBD2; size: NA; CDR3: CASRDRTSGADTQYF; DNA: TGTGCCAGCCGAGATCGGACTAGCGGGGCAGATACGCAGTATTTT
J: TRBJ1-2; V: TRBV5-6; D: TRBD1; size: NA; CDR3: CASTPGTGGGYGYTF; DNA: TGTGCCAGCACCCCAGGGACAGGGGGGGGCTATGGCTACACCTTC
J: TRBJ1-4; V: TRBV6-5; D: TRBD1; size: NA; CDR3: CASSRGTGFEKLFF; DNA: TGTGCCAGCAGCCGAGGGACAGGGTTTGAAAAACTGTTTTTT
J: TRBJ1-2; V: TRBV19; D: NA; size: NA; CDR3: CASSKQGLHYGYTF; DNA: TGTGCCAGTAGTAAGCAGGGATTGCACTATGGCTACACCTTC
J: TRBJ2-1; V: TRBV5-1; D: NA; size: NA; CDR3: CASSLVADNEQFF; DNA: TGCGCCAGCAGCTTGGTTGCGGATAATGAGCAGTTCTTC
J: TRBJ1-1; V: TRBV4-2; D: NA; size: few; CDR3: CASSRGLNTEAFF; DNA: TGTGCCAGCAGTCGTGGGCTGAACACTGAAGCTTTCTTT
J: TRBJ1-4; V: TRBV19; D: NA; size: NA; CDR3: CASRVQGNEKLFF; DNA: TGTGCCAGTAGGGTCCAGGGGAATGAAAAACTGTTTTTT
J: TRBJ2-3; V: TRBV7-9; D: TRBD2; size: NA; CDR3: CSSSLDLAGRYTDTQYF; DNA: TGTTCCAGCAGCTTAGACTTAGCGGGAAGATACACAGATACGCAGTATTTT
J: TRBJ1-2; V: TRBV6-5; D: TRBD1; size: NA; CDR3: CASSQGVLGYGYTF; DNA: TGTGCCAGCAGTCAGGGGGTGCTAGGGTATGGCTACACCTTC
J: TRBJ2-2; V: TRBV4-3; D: TRBD1; size: NA; CDR3: CASSQTLGTDTGELFF; DNA: TGCGCCAGCAGCCAAACCCTGGGGACAGACACCGGGGAGCTGTTTTTT
J: TRBJ2-1; V: TRBV5-1; D: TRBD2; size: few; CDR3: CASSPGALAGFSYNEQFF; DNA: TGCGCCAGCAGCCCTGGTGCCCTAGCGGGTTTCTCCTACAATGAGCAGTTCTTC
J: TRBJ2-1; V: TRBV7-8; D: NA; size: NA; CDR3: CASSLEAGVYYNEQFF; DNA: TGTGCCAGCAGCTTAGAGGCTGGAGTTTACTACAATGAGCAGTTCTTC
J: TRBJ1-2; V: TRBV5-1; D: NA; size: NA; CDR3: CASSSREGSIYGYTF; DNA: TGCGCCAGCAGCTCCCGAGAGGGCAGCATTTATGGCTACACCTTC
J: TRBJ2-5; V: TRBV19; D: TRBD2; size: NA; CDR3: CASSIGVAGEYPSTQYF; DNA: TGTGCCAGTAGTATAGGGGTGGCGGGAGAGTACCCATCGACCCAGTACTTC
J: TRBJ2-3; V: TRBV19; D: TRBD1; size: NA; CDR3: CASSIGTGNTDTQYF; DNA: TGTGCCAGTAGTATAGGGACAGGGAACACAGATACGCAGTATTTT
J: TRBJ2-1; V: TRBV2; D: TRBD2; size: few; CDR3: CASSVRGRDYNEQFF; DNA: TGTGCCAGCAGTGTTCGCGGGAGGGACTACAATGAGCAGTTCTTC
J: TRBJ2-3; V: TRBV4-3; D: TRBD2; size: NA; CDR3: CASSQDPRTSGLTDTQYF; DNA: TGCGCCAGCAGCCAAGACCCTCGGACTAGCGGCCTCACAGATACGCAGTATTTT